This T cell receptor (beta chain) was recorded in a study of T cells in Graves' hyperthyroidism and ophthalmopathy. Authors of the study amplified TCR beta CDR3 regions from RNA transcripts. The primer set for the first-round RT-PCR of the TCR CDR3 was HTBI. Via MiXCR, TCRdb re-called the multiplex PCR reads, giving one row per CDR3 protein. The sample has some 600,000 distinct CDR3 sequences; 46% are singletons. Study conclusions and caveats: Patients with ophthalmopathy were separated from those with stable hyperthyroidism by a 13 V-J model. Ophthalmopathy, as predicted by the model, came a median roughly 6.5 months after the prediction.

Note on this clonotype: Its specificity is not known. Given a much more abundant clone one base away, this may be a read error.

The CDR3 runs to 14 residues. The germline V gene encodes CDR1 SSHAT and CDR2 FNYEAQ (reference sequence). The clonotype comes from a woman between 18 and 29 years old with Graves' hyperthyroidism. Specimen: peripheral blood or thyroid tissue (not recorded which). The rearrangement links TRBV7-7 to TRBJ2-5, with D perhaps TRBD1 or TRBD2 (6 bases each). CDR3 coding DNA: TGTGCTAGCAGCTCCGAAGGGGGGCGAGAGACCCAGTACTTC. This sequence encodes CASSSEGGRETQYF.